The entry that follows covers one T cell receptor (beta chain) sequence. Its antigen is not identified. Only in-frame clones appear in the TCRdb table, and some are missing; sequencing was by immunoSEQ multiplex PCR. The sample records 150,000 to 200,000 clones, about 89% being singletons. The data belong to a study of T cell responses to AZD1222 COVID-19 vaccine. Germline V gene data show CDR1 as LGHDT and CDR2 as YNNKEL (reference sequence). With 1 base clipped from V and 4 bases from J, the junction kept 5 bases outside the gene matches. There are 15 residues in the CDR3. Study-wide results and caveats: The reported proportion of spike-specific TCRs targeting unmutated variant regions was nearly half. An increase in Spike-specific TCR breadth and depth was observed after two AZD1222 doses. Baseline seropositivity characterized only six or seven AZD1222 recipients. Vaccine-related CD4 TCRs covered spike, predominating at 160-218 and 743-854.

This rearrangement joins TRBV3-1 (or the pseudogene TRBV3-2) to TRBJ2-7; 9 positions match TRBD1. The clonotype originates from an adult in good health. The input for sequencing was peripheral blood, taken on day 0 of MenACWY control vaccination. CDR3 amino acids: CASSQVTGGFYEQYF. CDR3 coding DNA: TGTGCCAGCAGCCAAGTGACAGGGGGTTTTTACGAGCAGTACTTC.